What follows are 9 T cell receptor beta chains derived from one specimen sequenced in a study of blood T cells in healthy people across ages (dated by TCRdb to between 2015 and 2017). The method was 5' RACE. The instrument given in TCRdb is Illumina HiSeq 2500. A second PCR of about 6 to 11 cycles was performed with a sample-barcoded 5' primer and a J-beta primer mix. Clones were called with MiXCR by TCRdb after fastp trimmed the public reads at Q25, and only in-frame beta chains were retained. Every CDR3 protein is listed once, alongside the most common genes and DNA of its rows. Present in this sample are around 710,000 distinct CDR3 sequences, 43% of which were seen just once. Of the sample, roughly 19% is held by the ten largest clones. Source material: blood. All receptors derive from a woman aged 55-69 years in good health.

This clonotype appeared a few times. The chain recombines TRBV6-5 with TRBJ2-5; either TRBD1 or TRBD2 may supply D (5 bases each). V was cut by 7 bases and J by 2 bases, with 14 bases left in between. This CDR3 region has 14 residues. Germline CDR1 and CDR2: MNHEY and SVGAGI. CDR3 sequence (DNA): TGTGCCAGCAAAAAACTGGGACCACAAGAGACCCAGTACTTC. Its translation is CASKKLGPQETQYF.

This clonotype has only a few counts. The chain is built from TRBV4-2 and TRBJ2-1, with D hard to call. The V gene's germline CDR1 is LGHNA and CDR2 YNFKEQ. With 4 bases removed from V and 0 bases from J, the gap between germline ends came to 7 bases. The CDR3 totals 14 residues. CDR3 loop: CASSLDPSYNEQFF. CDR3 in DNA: TGTGCCAGCAGCCTTGACCCCTCCTACAATGAGCAGTTCTTC.

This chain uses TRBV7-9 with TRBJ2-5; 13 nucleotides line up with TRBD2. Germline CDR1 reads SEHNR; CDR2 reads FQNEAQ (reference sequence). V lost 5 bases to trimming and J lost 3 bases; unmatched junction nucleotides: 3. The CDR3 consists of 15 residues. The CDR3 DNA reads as TGTGCCAGCAGCGACGGGACTAGCGGGAAAGAGACCCAGTACTTC. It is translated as CASSDGTSGKETQYF.

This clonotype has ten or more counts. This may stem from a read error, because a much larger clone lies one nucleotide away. The CDR3 region has the DNA TGTGCCAGCAGCTGGGTAGCGGGAGGTATGGATGAGCAGTACTTC. This encodes CASSWVAGGMDEQYF. The chain links TRBV12-3 or TRBV12-4 to TRBJ2-7, with 10 bases lining up with TRBD2. With V trimmed by 6 bases and J by 7 bases, 12 bases remained unmatched. The CDR3 has 15 amino acids.

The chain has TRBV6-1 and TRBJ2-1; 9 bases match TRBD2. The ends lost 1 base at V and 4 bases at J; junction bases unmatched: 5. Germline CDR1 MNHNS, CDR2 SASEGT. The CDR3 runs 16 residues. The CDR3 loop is CASSEDAGGVYNEQFF. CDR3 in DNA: TGTGCCAGCAGTGAAGACGCGGGGGGGGTGTACAATGAGCAGTTCTTC.

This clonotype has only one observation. The CDR3 loop is CASNAILGNTEAFF. CDR3 DNA sequence: TGTGCCAGCAACGCCATTTTAGGGAACACTGAAGCTTTCTTT. V is TRBV6-5 and J is TRBJ1-1, with no clear D. The CDR3 covers 14 residues. Germline CDR1 reads MNHEY; CDR2 reads SVGAGI. The V end lost 7 bases, the J end lost 1 base, and 13 bases lay between the germline ends.

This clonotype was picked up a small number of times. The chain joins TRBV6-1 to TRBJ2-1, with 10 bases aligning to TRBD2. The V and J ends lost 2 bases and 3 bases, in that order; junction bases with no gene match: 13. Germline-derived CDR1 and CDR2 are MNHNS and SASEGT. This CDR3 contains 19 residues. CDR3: CASSEWASGSGERYNEQFF. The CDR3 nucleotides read TGTGCCAGCAGTGAATGGGCTAGCGGGAGCGGAGAGCGCTACAATGAGCAGTTCTTC.

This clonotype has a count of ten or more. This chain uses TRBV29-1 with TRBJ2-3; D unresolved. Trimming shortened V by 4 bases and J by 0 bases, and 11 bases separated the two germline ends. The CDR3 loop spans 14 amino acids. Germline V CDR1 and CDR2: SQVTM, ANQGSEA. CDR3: CSVASATSTDTQYF. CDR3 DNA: TGCAGCGTTGCGTCTGCGACTAGCACAGATACGCAGTATTTT.

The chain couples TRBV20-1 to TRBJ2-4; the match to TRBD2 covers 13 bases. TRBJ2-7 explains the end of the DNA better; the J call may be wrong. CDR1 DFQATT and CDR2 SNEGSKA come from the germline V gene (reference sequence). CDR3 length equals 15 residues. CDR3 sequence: CSANEGLAGEYEQYF. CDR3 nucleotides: TGCAGTGCTAACGAAGGACTAGCGGGAGAATACGAGCAGTACTTC.